This T cell receptor beta chain came from a study of blood T cells in healthy people across ages. Through a sample-barcoded 5' primer and a J-beta primer mix, a second PCR was run for 7 to 11 cycles. A single record per CDR3 protein comes from TCRdb applying MiXCR to the 5' RACE reads. The data show hundreds of thousands of distinct CDR3 sequences, under 45% seen once. The CDR3 consists of 13 residues. Trimming cost V 4 bases and J 7 bases, with 14 bases left between them. CDR1 and CDR2 (germline): SQVTM, ANQGSEA. Overall study results and limits: Per million T cells, TCR beta diversity dropped roughly linearly as age increased. A strong correlation between TCR beta diversity and naive T cell percentage was seen. Estimates drawn from one million T cells were deemed to understate diversity.

Researchers collected approximately 9.9 milliliters of peripheral blood from every single donor. This clonotype was detected only a few times. Its antigen is not known. What was sequenced was blood. The clonotype was recovered from a man in his 60s in good health. This chain uses TRBV29-1 with TRBJ2-1; the D gene is possibly TRBD1 (6 bases). The CDR3 region is CSVAAAQGNEQFF. The DNA for the CDR3 is TGCAGCGTTGCCGCAGCCCAGGGGAATGAGCAGTTCTTC.